Only one count was recorded for the clone carrying this TCR beta chain. Its antigen is as yet unknown. Donors counted as nominally healthy when sampled, yet unrecorded immune exposures were likely. Amplification used 60 Vbeta primers and 13 Jbeta primers. The method was immunoSEQ multiplex PCR; TCRdb's version includes in-frame clones alone and lacks a portion of them. The table records roughly 200,000 clones, about 90% of them present only once. This CDR3 is built from 14 residues. V lost 7 bases, J lost 5 bases, and 13 bases stayed unmatched. Germline-derived CDR1 and CDR2 are SQVTM and ANQGSEA. This specimen comes from a study of cytomegalovirus exposure and HLA in healthy donors. Study-level points and caveats: Versus the approximately 670-donor mean, an Asian-associated ancestry cluster reportedly showed fewer N-insertions in a later analysis. Generally TCR sequences proved uncommon, though certain public TCRs appeared in numerous donors.

The chain combines TRBV29-1 with TRBJ2-5, with 7 bases that match TRBD2. The receptor's source is a man aged 25 to 40 in good health and CMV-seronegative. The sequenced sample consisted of PBMCs. In nucleotides, the CDR3 is TGCAGCGGAGCGAGGGGCGGGAGATGGGAGACCCAGTACTTC. Translation gives CSGARGGRWETQYF.